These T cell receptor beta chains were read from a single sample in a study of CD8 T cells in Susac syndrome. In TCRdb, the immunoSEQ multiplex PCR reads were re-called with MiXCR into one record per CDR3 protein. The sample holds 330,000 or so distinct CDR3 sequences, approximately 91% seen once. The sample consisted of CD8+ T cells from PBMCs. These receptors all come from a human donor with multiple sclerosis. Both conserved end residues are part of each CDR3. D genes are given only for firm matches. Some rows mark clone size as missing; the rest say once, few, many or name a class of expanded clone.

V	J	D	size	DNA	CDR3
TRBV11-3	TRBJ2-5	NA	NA	TGTGCCAGCAGCTCCAGGAACGAAGAGACCCAGTACTTC	CASSSRNEETQYF
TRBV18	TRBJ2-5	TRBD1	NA	TGTGCCAGCTCAACGAAACAGGGGACACAAGAGACCCAGTACTTC	CASSTKQGTQETQYF
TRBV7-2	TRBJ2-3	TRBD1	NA	TGTGCCAGCAGCTTAGTCATCTTTGGGGACAGCAGCACAGATACGCAGTATTTT	CASSLVIFGDSSTDTQYF
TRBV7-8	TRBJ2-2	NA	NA	TGTGCCAGCAGCTCCATTAGCGGTACGAACACCGGGGAGCTGTTTTTT	CASSSISGTNTGELFF
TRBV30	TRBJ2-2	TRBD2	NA	TGTGCCTGGAAACACCTGGCTAGCGGGAGGGAAGCCACCGGGGAGCTGTTTTTT	CAWKHLASGREATGELFF
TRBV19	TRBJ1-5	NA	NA	TGTGCCAGTAGGACGGGCGGCCCTACTTATAGCAATCAGCCCCAGCATTTT	CASRTGGPTYSNQPQHF
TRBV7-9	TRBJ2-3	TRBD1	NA	TGTGCCAGCAGCAGTACCGGGACAGGGTTTGAAGATACGCAGTATTTT	CASSSTGTGFEDTQYF
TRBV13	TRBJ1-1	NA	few	TGTGCCAGCAGCTTAGGGGGCCTAGGGGAGGACACTGAAGCTTTCTTT	CASSLGGLGEDTEAFF
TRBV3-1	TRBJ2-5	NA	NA	TGTGCCAGCACCTACGGGATGGCAGGGGATGAGACCCAGTACTTC	CASTYGMAGDETQYF
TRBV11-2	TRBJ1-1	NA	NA	TGTGCCAGCAGCCTCAGGGTGGGGGGACCGTTTACTGAAGCTTTCTTT	CASSLRVGGPFTEAFF
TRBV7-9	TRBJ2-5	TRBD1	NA	TGTGCCAGCAGCCCCGACAGGGAGAAAGAGACCCAGTACTTC	CASSPDREKETQYF
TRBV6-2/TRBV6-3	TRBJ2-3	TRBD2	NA	TGTGCCAGCAGTTACTCAGGACTAGCGTCCGCACTCAGCACAGATACGCAGTATTTT	CASSYSGLASALSTDTQYF
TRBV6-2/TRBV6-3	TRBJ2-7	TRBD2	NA	TGTGCCAGCAGACGTTCTAGCGGGAGCTTGGCCTACGAGCAGTACTTC	CASRRSSGSLAYEQYF
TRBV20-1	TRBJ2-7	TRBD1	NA	TGCAGTGCTAGAGATCCGGACAGGGATTACGAGCAGTACTTC	CSARDPDRDYEQYF
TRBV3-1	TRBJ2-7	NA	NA	TGTGCCAGCAGCTTTGGCTCCTGGGGCGACGAGCAGTACTTC	CASSFGSWGDEQYF
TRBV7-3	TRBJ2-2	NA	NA	TGTGCCAGCAGCTTAGGGATCGGGGGAACCGGGGAGCTGTTTTTT	CASSLGIGGTGELFF
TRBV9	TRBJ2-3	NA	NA	TGTGCCAGCACCGCCGGTGGTGGAACAGATACGCAGTATTTT	CASTAGGGTDTQYF
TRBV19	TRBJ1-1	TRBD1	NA	TGTGCCAGTAGTTTGACAGGGATGAACACTGAAGCTTTCTTT	CASSLTGMNTEAFF
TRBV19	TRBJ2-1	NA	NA	TGTGCCAGCATGACGGGTGGGAGCTCCTACAATGAGCAGTTCTTC	CASMTGGSSYNEQFF
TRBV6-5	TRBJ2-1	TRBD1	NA	TGTGCCAGCAGTGGAACAGGGGGGAATCAGTTCTTC	CASSGTGGNQFF
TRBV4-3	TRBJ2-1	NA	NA	TGCGCCAGCAGCCAGAGGGACCCCGACAATGAGCAGTTCTTC	CASSQRDPDNEQFF
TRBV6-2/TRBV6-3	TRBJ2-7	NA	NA	TGTGCCAGCAGTTACTCGGGAACCGAGCAGTACTTC	CASSYSGTEQYF
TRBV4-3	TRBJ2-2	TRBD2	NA	TGCGCCAGCAGCCAAGACACGGGGGGGCCGGCCGGGGAGCTGTTTTTT	CASSQDTGGPAGELFF
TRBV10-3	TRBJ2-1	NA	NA	TGTGCCATCAGTGGCGGTTACAATGAGCAGTTCTTC	CAISGGYNEQFF
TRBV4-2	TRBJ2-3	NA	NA	TGTGCCAGCAGCCCCCTGGGAGAGGCGGTCCCAGATACGCAGTATTTT	CASSPLGEAVPDTQYF
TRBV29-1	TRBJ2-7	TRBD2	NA	TGCAGCGCCGTTAGCGGGAGTCAACACGAGCAGTACTTC	CSAVSGSQHEQYF
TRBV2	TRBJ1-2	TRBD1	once	TGTGCCAGCACCCCGGACAGGGCGCGAGTCTTGATCTATGGCTACACCTTC	CASTPDRARVLIYGYTF
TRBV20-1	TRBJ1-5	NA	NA	TGCAGTGCACCTACGACTTCGGGACCGGGATTGGGTCAGCCCCAGCATTTT	CSAPTTSGPGLGQPQHF
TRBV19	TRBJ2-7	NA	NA	TGTGCCAGTAGTATTTTAACTCCGGCGGGCCTCTCCTACGAGCAGTACTTC	CASSILTPAGLSYEQYF
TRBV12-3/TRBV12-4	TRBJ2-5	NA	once	TGTGCCAGCAGTTTTGGGGCGGGGCAAGAGACCCAGTACTTC	CASSFGAGQETQYF
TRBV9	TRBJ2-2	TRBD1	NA	TGTGCCAGCAGCGTAGCCAGGACAGGGGGCAACACCGGGGAGCTGTTTTTT	CASSVARTGGNTGELFF
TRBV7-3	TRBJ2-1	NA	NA	TGTGCCAGCAGCTTAAGTTGGATGGAGTACAATGAGCAGTTCTTC	CASSLSWMEYNEQFF
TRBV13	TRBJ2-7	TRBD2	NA	TGTGCCAGCAGCCCGGAGGCTAGCGGGAGGTACGAGCAGTACTTC	CASSPEASGRYEQYF
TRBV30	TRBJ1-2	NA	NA	TGTGCCTGGAGTGTACATGGGCCCACCTATGGCTACACCTTC	CAWSVHGPTYGYTF
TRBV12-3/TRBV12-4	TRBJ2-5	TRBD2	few	TGTGCCAGCAGTCTAGCGGGGGGAGAGGAGACCCAGTACTTC	CASSLAGGEETQYF
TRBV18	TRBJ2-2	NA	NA	TGTGCCAGCTCACCACTCAGTTGGAACACCGGGGAGCTGTTTTTT	CASSPLSWNTGELFF